The 10 T cell receptor beta chains reported below all come from one sample, sequenced in a study of CD8+ T cells in alopecia areata. Extraction and reverse transcription of RNA yielded cDNA as the sequencing template. Repertoires were generated with immunoSEQ multiplex PCR, while TCRdb's copy carries only in-frame clones and drops some. The sample records 150,000 to 250,000 clones, roughly 60% being singletons. Treatment noted: oral pan-JAK inhibitor, 5-10 mg twice daily. This material consisted of CD4+ T cells sorted from blood, taken at week 24, from a patient treated with tofacitinib. All receptors derive from a human donor with alopecia areata.

The CDR3 here is CASSRTVLYGYTF. The DNA of the CDR3 is TGTGCCAGCAGCCGGACGGTGCTCTATGGCTACACCTTC. V and J are TRBV25-1 and TRBJ1-2, with D unclear. V lost 6 bases and J 4 bases, leaving 12 bases between the germline ends. Germline CDR1 MGHDK, CDR2 SYGVNS. The CDR3 consists of 13 residues.

The rearrangement joins TRBV7-2 to TRBJ2-3; weak D call: TRBD2 (6 bases). Trimming pared 2 bases from V and 6 bases from J, leaving 15 bases between. The CDR3 sequence is 15 residues long. Germline assignment: CDR1 SGHTA and CDR2 FQGNSA. CDR3 protein: CASSLISGRLDTQYF. The CDR3 coding sequence is TGTGCCAGCAGCTTAATTTCGGGGAGGTTGGATACGCAGTATTTT. Drawing the rest from reference TRBV7-2 and TRBJ2-3, the complete variable domain is GAGVSQSPSNKVTEKGKDVELRCDPISGHTALYWYRQSLGQGLEFLIYFQGNSAPDKSGLPSDRFSAERTGGSVSTLTIQRTQQEDSAVYLCASSLISGRLDTQYFGPGTRLTVL.

This chain links TRBV18 with TRBJ2-5; D not certain. CDR1 and CDR2 from the germline V gene are KGHSH and LQKENI. Trimming removed 0 bases from V and 3 bases from J, with 5 bases in between. CDR3 size: 13 residues. The DNA of the CDR3 is TGTGCCAGCTCACCACCGAGTAAAGAGACCCAGTACTTC. Encoded protein: CASSPPSKETQYF.

The chain recombines TRBV9 with TRBJ2-5; tentative D call: TRBD1 (6 bases). Per germline, CDR1 SGDLS and CDR2 YYNGEE. This CDR3 comprises 14 residues. Trimming took off 6 bases at V and 1 base at J, with 13 bases between the two ends. CDR3 amino acids: CASNKQGLQETQYF. CDR3 bases: TGTGCCAGCAATAAACAGGGCCTCCAAGAGACCCAGTACTTC.

This rearrangement joins TRBV11-3 to TRBJ2-7; no firm D call. The CDR3 is 10 residues long. Germline CDR1 SGHNT, CDR2 YENEEA. Deletions cut 9 bases from V and 2 bases from J, with 5 bases between. In DNA, the CDR3 is TGTGCCAGGGTACCCTACGAGCAGTACTTC. Protein sequence: CARVPYEQYF.

The chain carries TRBV28 and TRBJ2-5; 9 bases fit TRBD1. Trimming cost V 6 bases and J 3 bases; bases outside gene matches: 5. This CDR3 has 14 amino acids. Germline V gene sequence: CDR1 MDHEN, CDR2 SYDVKM. The CDR3 DNA sequence: TGTGCCAGCAGCGGGGGGACAGGGAAAGAGACCCAGTACTTC. Translated, it gives CASSGGTGKETQYF. Supplemented by reference TRBV28 and TRBJ2-5, the full variable domain reads DVKVTQSSRYLVKRTGEKVFLECVQDMDHENMFWYRQDPGLGLRLIYFSYDVKMKEKGDIPEGYSVSREKKERFSLILESASTNQTSMYLCASSGGTGKETQYFGPGTRLLVL.

The gene calls are TRBV29-1 and TRBJ1-5; no firm D call. The CDR3 runs 12 residues. V was trimmed by 4 bases and J by 6 bases, leaving 10 bases between them. The germline V gene encodes CDR1 SQVTM and CDR2 ANQGSEA. Here the CDR3 reads CSVAWGSQPQHF. DNA for the CDR3: TGCAGCGTTGCTTGGGGTTCTCAGCCCCAGCATTTT.

The rearrangement uses TRBV5-1 and TRBJ2-7, with 7 bases fitting TRBD1. The J segment lost 4 bases and the V segment lost 3 bases, leaving 7 bases of the junction unmatched. Germline V gene sequence: CDR1 SGHRS, CDR2 YFSETQ. The CDR3 is made up of 14 amino acids. The CDR3 region is CASSSGTATYEQYF. CDR3 DNA: TGCGCCAGCAGCTCTGGGACAGCAACTTACGAGCAGTACTTC. The whole variable domain, filled in from reference TRBV5-1 and TRBJ2-7, reads KAGVTQTPRYLIKTRGQQVTLSCSPISGHRSVSWYQQTPGQGLQFLFEYFSETQRNKGNFPGRFSGRQFSNSRSEMNVSTLELGDSALYLCASSSGTATYEQYFGPGTRLTVT.

The chain carries TRBV5-1 and TRBJ1-2; D possibly corresponds to TRBD1 (6 bases). The CDR3 length is 14 residues. Germline loops: CDR1 SGHRS, CDR2 YFSETQ. Trimming pared 3 bases from V and 8 bases from J, leaving 17 bases between. DNA for the CDR3: TGCGCCAGCAGCTGGCAGGGAGCAGGGGAAGGCTACACCTTC. Amino acids: CASSWQGAGEGYTF.

This clone has a handful of counts. The chain recombines TRBV4-2 with TRBJ2-7, with D perhaps assigned TRBD1 or TRBD2 (5 bases each). The CDR3 length is 13 residues. Trimming removed 5 bases from V and 4 bases from J, with 12 bases in between. Germline loops: CDR1 LGHNA, CDR2 YNFKEQ. The CDR3 is CASSGEGWYEQYF. The CDR3 DNA sequence: TGTGCCAGCAGCGGCGAGGGGTGGTACGAGCAGTACTTC.